This TCR beta chain was obtained from a study of PD-1 blockade in mismatch repair-deficient tumors. Trimming took 0 bases from V and 5 from J, leaving 5 bases between them. This CDR3 comprises 13 residues. Germline V gene sequence: CDR1 SGHNT, CDR2 YENEEA. Produced via immunoSEQ multiplex PCR; TCRdb's table is partial and in-frame only. The data contain roughly 70,000 clones, around four fifths of them singletons. The sample was peripheral blood, taken 2 weeks after starting pembrolizumab. The clonotype comes from an adult with mismatch repair-deficient cancer. This chain uses TRBV11-3 with TRBJ2-1, with unresolved D. The CDR3 region is CASSLESNNEQFF. The CDR3 region has the DNA TGTGCCAGCAGCTTAGAATCGAACAATGAGCAGTTCTTC.